This paragraph covers one T cell receptor (beta chain) sequence. Authors' data handling: Reference gene primers were amplified, and this amplification served to estimate nucleated cell counts. TCRdb keeps only in-frame clones here, not all; method: immunoSEQ multiplex PCR. V and J calls and clone size follow that table, whereas D and trimming were derived from the DNA. The repertoire holds about 140,000 clones, with 81% as singletons. The source of the sample is a study of blood T cell repertoires in COVID-19. Study-level background: PBMCs, B-cell-depleted T cells, or T cells were the source of the cDNA or gDNA that made up the material.

Germline values: CDR1 MNHEY, CDR2 SMNVEV (reference sequence). Trimming left V 6 bases short and J 3 bases short, with 14 bases between. The CDR3 covers 15 residues. Source material: peripheral blood. V and J are TRBV27 and TRBJ1-4; D gene ambiguous. This receptor was identified in a human donor in a cohort sampled during active COVID-19. The CDR3 nucleotides are TGTGCCAGCAGAGCCCTGAGGGCAGCTAATGAAAAACTGTTTTTT. Protein sequence: CASRALRAANEKLFF.